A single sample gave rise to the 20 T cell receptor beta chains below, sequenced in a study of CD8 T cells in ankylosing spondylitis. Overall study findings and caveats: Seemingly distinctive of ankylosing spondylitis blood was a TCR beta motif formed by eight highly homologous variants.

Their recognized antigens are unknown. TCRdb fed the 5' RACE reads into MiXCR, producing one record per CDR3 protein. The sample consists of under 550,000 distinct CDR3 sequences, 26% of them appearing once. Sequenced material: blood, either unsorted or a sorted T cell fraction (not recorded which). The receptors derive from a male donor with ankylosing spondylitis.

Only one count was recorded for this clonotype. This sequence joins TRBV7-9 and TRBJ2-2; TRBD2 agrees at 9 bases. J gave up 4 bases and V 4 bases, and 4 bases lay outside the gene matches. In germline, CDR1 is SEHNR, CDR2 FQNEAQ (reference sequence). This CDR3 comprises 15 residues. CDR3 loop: CASSSGSGSTGELFF. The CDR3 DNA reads TGTGCCAGCAGCTCAGGTAGCGGGAGCACCGGGGAGCTGTTTTTT.

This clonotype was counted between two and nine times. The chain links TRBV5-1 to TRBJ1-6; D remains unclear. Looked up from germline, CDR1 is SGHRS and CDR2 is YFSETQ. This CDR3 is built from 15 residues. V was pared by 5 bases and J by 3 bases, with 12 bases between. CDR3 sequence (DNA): TGCGCCAGCAGTGCTACTCAGGTCTATAATTCACCCCTCCACTTT. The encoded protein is CASSATQVYNSPLHF.

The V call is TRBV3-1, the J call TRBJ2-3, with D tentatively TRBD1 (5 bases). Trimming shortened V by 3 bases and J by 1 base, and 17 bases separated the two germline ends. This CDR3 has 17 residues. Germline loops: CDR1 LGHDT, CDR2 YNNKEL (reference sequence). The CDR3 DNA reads TGTGCCAGCAGCCATTGGCAGGGTGCGCTAGGCACAGATACGCAGTATTTT. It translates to CASSHWQGALGTDTQYF.

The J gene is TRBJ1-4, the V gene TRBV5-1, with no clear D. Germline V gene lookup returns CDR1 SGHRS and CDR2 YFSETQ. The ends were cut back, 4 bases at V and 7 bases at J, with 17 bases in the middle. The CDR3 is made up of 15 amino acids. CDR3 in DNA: TGCGCCAGCAGCCCCGTTAGCGGGCGTGGTGAAAAACTGTTTTTT. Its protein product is CASSPVSGRGEKLFF.

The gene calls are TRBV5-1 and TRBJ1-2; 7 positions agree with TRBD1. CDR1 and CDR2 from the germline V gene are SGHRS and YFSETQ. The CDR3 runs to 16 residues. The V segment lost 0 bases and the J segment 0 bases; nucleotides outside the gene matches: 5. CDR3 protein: CASSLEQGRPNYGYTF. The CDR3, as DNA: TGCGCCAGCAGCTTGGAACAGGGGCGGCCTAACTATGGCTACACCTTC.

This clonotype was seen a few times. CDR3 sequence reads: CASKSLATRTDTQYF. CDR3 in DNA: TGTGCCAGCAAAAGCCTAGCGACCCGCACAGATACGCAGTATTTT. The chain carries TRBV7-7 and TRBJ2-3; D might be TRBD2 (6 bases). Trimming stripped 7 bases from V and 1 base from J, with 15 bases between. This CDR3 comprises 15 residues. Germline-derived CDR1 and CDR2 are SSHAT and FNYEAQ (reference sequence).

CDR3 in amino acids: CASSWQSSYEQYF. The DNA for the CDR3 is TGTGCCAGCAGTTGGCAGAGCTCCTACGAGCAGTACTTC. The V and J genes are TRBV2 and TRBJ2-7; D uncertain. Germline V lookup: CDR1 SNHLY, CDR2 FYNNEI. V shed 5 bases and J shed 0 bases, with 8 bases lying between them. This CDR3 is 13 amino acids long.

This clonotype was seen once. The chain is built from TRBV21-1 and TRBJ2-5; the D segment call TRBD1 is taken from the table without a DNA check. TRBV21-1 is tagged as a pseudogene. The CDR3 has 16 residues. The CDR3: CASSKEVGAAGETQYF. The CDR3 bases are TGTGCCAGCAGCAAGGAAGTTGGGGCTGCCGGGGAGACCCAGTACTTC.

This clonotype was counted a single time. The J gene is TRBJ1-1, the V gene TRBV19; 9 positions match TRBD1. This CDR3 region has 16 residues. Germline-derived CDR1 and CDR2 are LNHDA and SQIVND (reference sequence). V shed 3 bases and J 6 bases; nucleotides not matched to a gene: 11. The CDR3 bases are TGTGCCAGTAGTATCTTACCGGGACAGGGATCCGCTGAAGCTTTCTTT. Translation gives CASSILPGQGSAEAFF. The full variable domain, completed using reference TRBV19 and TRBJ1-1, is DGGITQSPKYLFRKEGQNVTLSCEQNLNHDAMYWYRQDPGQGLRLIYYSQIVNDFQKGDIAEGYSVSREKKESFPLTVTSAQKNPTAFYLCASSILPGQGSAEAFFGQGTRLTVV.

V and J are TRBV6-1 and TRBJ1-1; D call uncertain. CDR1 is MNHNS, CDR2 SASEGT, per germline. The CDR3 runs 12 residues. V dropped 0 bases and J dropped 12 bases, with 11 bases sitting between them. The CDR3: CASSEALVRPFF. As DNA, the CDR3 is TGTGCCAGCAGTGAAGCGCTTGTTAGACCTTTCTTT.

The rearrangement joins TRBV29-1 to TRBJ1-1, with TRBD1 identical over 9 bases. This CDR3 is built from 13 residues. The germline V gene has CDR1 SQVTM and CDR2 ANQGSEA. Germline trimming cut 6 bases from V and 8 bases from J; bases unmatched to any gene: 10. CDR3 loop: CSVGGQGIGEAFF. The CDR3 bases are TGCAGCGTCGGTGGACAGGGGATTGGAGAAGCTTTCTTT.

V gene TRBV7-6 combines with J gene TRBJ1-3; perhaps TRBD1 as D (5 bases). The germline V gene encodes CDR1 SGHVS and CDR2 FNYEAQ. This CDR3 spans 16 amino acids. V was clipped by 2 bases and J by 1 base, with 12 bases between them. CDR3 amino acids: CASSLRPGESGNTIYF. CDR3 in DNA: TGTGCCAGCAGCTTACGGCCGGGGGAATCTGGAAACACCATATATTTT.

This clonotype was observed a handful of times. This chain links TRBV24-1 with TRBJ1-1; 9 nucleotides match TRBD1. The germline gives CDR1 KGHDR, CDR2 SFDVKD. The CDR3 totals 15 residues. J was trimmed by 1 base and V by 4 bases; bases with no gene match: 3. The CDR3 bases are TGTGCCACCAGTGAGCCGGGACAGGGGAACACTGAAGCTTTCTTT. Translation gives CATSEPGQGNTEAFF.

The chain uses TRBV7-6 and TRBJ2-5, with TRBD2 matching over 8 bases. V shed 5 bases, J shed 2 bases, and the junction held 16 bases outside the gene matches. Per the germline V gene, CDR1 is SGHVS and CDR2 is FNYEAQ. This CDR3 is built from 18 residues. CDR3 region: CASSTTFRLALGQETQYF. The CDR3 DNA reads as TGTGCCAGCAGCACTACCTTCCGACTAGCGTTGGGGCAAGAGACCCAGTACTTC.

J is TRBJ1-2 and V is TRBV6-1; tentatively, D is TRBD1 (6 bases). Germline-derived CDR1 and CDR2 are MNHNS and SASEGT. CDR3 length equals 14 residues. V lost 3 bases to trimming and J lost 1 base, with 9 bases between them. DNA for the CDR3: TGTGCCAGCAGTGATAGGGGGGATAACTATGGCTACACCTTC. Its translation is CASSDRGDNYGYTF.

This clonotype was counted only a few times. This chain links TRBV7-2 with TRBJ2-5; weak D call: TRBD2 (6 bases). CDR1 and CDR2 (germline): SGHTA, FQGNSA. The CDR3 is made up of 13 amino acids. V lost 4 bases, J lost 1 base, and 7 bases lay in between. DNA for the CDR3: TGTGCCAGCAGCTCCGGGGGCCAAGAGACCCAGTACTTC. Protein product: CASSSGGQETQYF.

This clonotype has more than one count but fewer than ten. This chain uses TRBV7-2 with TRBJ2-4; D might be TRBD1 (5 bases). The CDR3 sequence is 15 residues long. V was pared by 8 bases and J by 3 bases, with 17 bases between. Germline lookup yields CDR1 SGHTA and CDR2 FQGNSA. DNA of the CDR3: TGTGCCAGCGTCATTACTTGGCAGGGCAAAAACATTCAGTACTTC. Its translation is CASVITWQGKNIQYF.

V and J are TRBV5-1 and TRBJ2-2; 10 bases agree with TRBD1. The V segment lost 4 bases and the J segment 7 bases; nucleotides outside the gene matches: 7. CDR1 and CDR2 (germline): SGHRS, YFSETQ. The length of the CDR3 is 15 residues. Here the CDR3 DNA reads TGCGCCAGCAGCCGGACAGGGGGAAGTAACGGGGAGCTGTTTTTT. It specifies CASSRTGGSNGELFF.

The CDR3 sequence is CASSPQPGVDTGELFF. Written as DNA, the CDR3 is TGTGCCAGCAGCCCTCAACCGGGAGTTGACACCGGGGAGCTGTTTTTT. V is TRBV11-3 and J is TRBJ2-2; possibly TRBD2 for D (6 bases). V was pared by 5 bases and J by 3 bases, with 16 bases between. Germline assignment: CDR1 SGHNT and CDR2 YENEEA. There are 16 residues in the CDR3.

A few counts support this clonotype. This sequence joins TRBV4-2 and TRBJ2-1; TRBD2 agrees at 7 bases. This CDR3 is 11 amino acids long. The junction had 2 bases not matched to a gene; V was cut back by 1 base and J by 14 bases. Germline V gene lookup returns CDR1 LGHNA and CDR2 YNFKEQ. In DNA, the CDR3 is TGTGCCAGCAGCCAAGGCGGGAGTAAGTTCTTC. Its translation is CASSQGGSKFF.